Sequencing of this T cell receptor (beta chain) was carried out in a study of T cell repertoires in cytomegalovirus infection. The wider study: HLA-B-restricted CMV epitopes that are well studied were used alongside recently identified HLA-C-restricted ones. Public TCR beta signatures indicated both CMV infection and matching HLA type. General study findings and limits: People with CMV and the relevant HLA were identified by cumulative public TCR beta family frequency.

As concerns this clonotype: The antigen is unknown.

This CDR3 spans 16 amino acids. Germline assignment: CDR1 SGHVS and CDR2 FQNEAQ. The trim removed 5 bases at V and 3 bases at J, leaving 12 bases unmatched. From the reads, TCRdb called clonotypes with MiXCR, one entry per CDR3 protein. The data contain roughly 87,000 distinct CDR3 sequences, 29% of them singletons. The TCR sequence derives from a human donor in good health (CMV status not recorded). Some clones in this sample may be carry-over from other donors' samples. The sequencing used CD8+ T cells from cultured PBMCs, collected from culture after CMV antigen stimulation. The V and J genes are TRBV7-8 and TRBJ2-7, with TRBD1 identical over 8 bases. The CDR3: CASSHMEGTGHYEQYF. The CDR3, as DNA: TGTGCCAGCAGCCATATGGAGGGGACAGGTCACTACGAGCAGTACTTC.